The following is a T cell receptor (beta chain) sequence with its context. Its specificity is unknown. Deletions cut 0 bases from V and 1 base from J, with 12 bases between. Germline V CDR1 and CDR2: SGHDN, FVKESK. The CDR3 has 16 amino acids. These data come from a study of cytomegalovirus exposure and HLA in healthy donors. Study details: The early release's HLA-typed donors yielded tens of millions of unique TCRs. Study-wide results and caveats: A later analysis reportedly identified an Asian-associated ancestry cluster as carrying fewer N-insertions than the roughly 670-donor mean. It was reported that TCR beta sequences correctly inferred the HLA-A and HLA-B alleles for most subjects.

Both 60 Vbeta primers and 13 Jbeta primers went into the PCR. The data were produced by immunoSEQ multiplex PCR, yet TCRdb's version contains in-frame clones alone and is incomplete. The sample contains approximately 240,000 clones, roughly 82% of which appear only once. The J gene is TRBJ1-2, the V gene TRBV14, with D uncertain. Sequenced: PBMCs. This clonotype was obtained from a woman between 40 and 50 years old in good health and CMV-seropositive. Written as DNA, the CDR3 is TGTGCCAGCAGCCAAGATCAGCGCTCGGGTAACTATGGCTACACCTTC. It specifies CASSQDQRSGNYGYTF.